The 14 T cell receptor beta chains below come from one sample, sequenced in a study of T-cell memory formation after mild COVID-19. TCRdb ran MiXCR on the 5' RACE reads and lists one entry per CDR3 protein. The profile shows roughly 28,000 distinct CDR3 sequences, less than 15% of them singletons. The sequencing input was PBMCs or a T cell subset sorted from them (not recorded which). Every receptor here comes from an adult woman who had mild COVID-19 (a few samples of this study predate the infection). Cell type and time point are not known.

This clonotype was detected ten times or more. The rearrangement joins TRBV29-1 to TRBJ2-3, with 11 bases identical to TRBD2. This CDR3 is 14 amino acids long. J lost 4 bases, V lost 6 bases, and 6 bases had no gene match. Looked up from germline, CDR1 is SQVTM and CDR2 is ANQGSEA. CDR3 in DNA: TGCAGCGTCCTAGCGGGAGGCTCCGCAGATACGCAGTATTTT. Its protein product is CSVLAGGSADTQYF.

This clonotype occurred a few times. The V and J genes are TRBV29-1 and TRBJ2-7; the D is unclear. Per the germline V gene, CDR1 is SQVTM and CDR2 is ANQGSEA. The germline V and J ends were trimmed by 1 base and 5 bases, with 9 bases remaining between them. This CDR3 has 12 residues. In DNA, the CDR3 is TGCAGCGTTGAAGTTCGGGCAGACGAGCAGTACTTC. Residues: CSVEVRADEQYF.

This clonotype was seen at least ten times. V and J are TRBV20-1 and TRBJ2-3; 12 bases align to TRBD2. CDR1 is DFQATT and CDR2 is SNEGSKA in the germline V gene (reference sequence). The CDR3 contains 15 residues. Trimming cost V 3 bases and J 4 bases; bases outside gene matches: 5. This chain's CDR3 is CSARATSGGSDTQYF. CDR3 nucleotides: TGCAGTGCTAGGGCTACTAGCGGGGGGTCAGATACGCAGTATTTT.

The sample holds many counts of this clonotype. The chain links TRBV9 to TRBJ2-1, with 8 bases lining up with TRBD2. Germline lookup yields CDR1 SGDLS and CDR2 YYNGEE. The CDR3 sequence is 15 residues long. V dropped 0 bases and J dropped 4; count of bases not matched to a gene: 3. The CDR3 coding sequence is TGTGCCAGCAGCGTAGAAGCGGGAGAGTACAATGAGCAGTTCTTC. It yields the protein CASSVEAGEYNEQFF.

This clonotype was recorded at least ten times. This chain joins TRBV5-1 and TRBJ2-2; D is perhaps TRBD1 (6 bases). CDR3 length: 16 residues. V lost 0 bases, J lost 4 bases, and 13 bases lay in between. From germline, CDR1 is SGHRS and CDR2 YFSETQ. The CDR3 loop is CASSLVAGAPTGELFF. The CDR3 DNA reads as TGCGCCAGCAGCTTGGTTGCAGGGGCACCCACCGGGGAGCTGTTTTTT.

This clonotype was found many times. The chain combines TRBV4-3 with TRBJ2-3, with 9 bases identical to TRBD2. The CDR3 is 21 residues long. Germline-derived CDR1 and CDR2 are LGHNA and YSLEER. With V trimmed by 0 bases and J by 3 bases, 19 bases remained unmatched. The CDR3 reads CASSQDTVLGGRASGTDTQYF. CDR3 DNA sequence: TGCGCCAGCAGCCAAGATACCGTTCTAGGCGGGAGGGCCTCGGGGACAGATACGCAGTATTTT.

As regards this clonotype: This may be a read error, as it is one base from a much larger clone. No conserved phenylalanine or tryptophan ends this CDR3, so it is likely a read error. The V and J genes are TRBV7-8 and TRBJ1-1, with D perhaps matching TRBD1 (6 bases). The CDR3 is made up of 12 amino acids. CDR1 SGHVS and CDR2 FQNEAQ come from the germline V gene. V was pared by 5 bases and J by 5 bases, with 9 bases between. Written as DNA, the CDR3 is TGTGCCAGCAGCCGCCAGGGGACTGAAGCTTTCCTT. The encoded protein is CASSRQGTEAFL.

This clonotype was recorded many times. The CDR3 DNA sequence: TGTGCCAGCAGCGTAGATCCAGGACTGAGGGGCTACACCTTC. Translated: CASSVDPGLRGYTF. The rearrangement joins TRBV9 to TRBJ1-2; no clear D gene. CDR3 length: 14 residues. The germline V and J ends were trimmed by 0 bases and 8 bases, with 14 bases remaining between them. The germline gives CDR1 SGDLS, CDR2 YYNGEE. The full variable domain, in which reference TRBV9 and TRBJ1-2 provide the parts outside the CDR3, is DSGVTQTPKHLITATGQRVTLRCSPRSGDLSVYWYQQSLDQGLQFLIQYYNGEERAKGNILERFSAQQFPDLHSELNLSSLELGDSALYFCASSVDPGLRGYTFGSGTRLTVV.

This clonotype was seen at least ten times. The chain employs TRBV2 and TRBJ2-5; no clear D gene. The CDR3 is 12 residues long. V was trimmed by 6 bases and J by 2 bases, leaving 7 bases between them. Germline lookup yields CDR1 SNHLY and CDR2 FYNNEI. CDR3 residues: CASRTWQETQYF. CDR3 bases: TGTGCCAGCAGGACCTGGCAAGAGACCCAGTACTTC.

This clonotype is labeled medium-sized. V gene TRBV6-4 combines with J gene TRBJ2-1; the match to TRBD2 covers 7 bases. Unmatched junction bases numbered 2, after V lost 0 bases and J lost 6 bases. This CDR3 comprises 14 residues. Per germline, CDR1 MRHNA and CDR2 SNTAGT. The CDR3 sequence: CASSDSGGSNEQFF. The CDR3 coding sequence is TGTGCCAGCAGTGACTCCGGGGGGAGCAATGAGCAGTTCTTC.

This clonotype was recorded many times. This chain links TRBV11-2 with TRBJ2-2; 10 bases line up with TRBD2. V gave up 8 bases and J gave up 6 bases; unmatched junction bases: 12. Germline CDR1 reads SGHAT; CDR2 reads FQNNGV. This CDR3 has 16 residues. CDR3 in DNA: TGTGCCAGCTCCCACAGAGCGGGGGGGCGTCCCGGGGAGCTGTTTTTT. Its translation is CASSHRAGGRPGELFF.

This clonotype was seen repeatedly, ten times or more. The germline gene is not matched at one end of the junction; a read error may be the cause. This sequence joins TRBV10-3 and TRBJ2-3, with D unclear. The CDR3 runs 13 residues. Looked up from germline, CDR1 is ENHRY and CDR2 is SYGVKD. DNA of the CDR3: TGTGCCATCAGTGAGCCCCCTCAAGATCCGCAGTATTTT. This translates into CAISEPPQDPQYF.

The sample holds many counts of this clonotype. The CDR3 DNA is TGCAGTGCTAGAGCGGCCAGAATGAACACTGAAGCTTTCTTT. This codes for CSARAARMNTEAFF. V usage is TRBV20-1 and J usage is TRBJ1-1; D is ambiguous. The germline gives CDR1 DFQATT, CDR2 SNEGSKA (reference sequence). Deletions cut 1 base from V and 0 bases from J, with 9 bases between. The CDR3 is 14 residues long.

This chain links TRBV27 with TRBJ2-1; D perhaps matches TRBD1 (5 bases). The CDR3 has 15 residues. Trimming removed 5 bases from V and 7 bases from J, with 18 bases in between. Germline assignment: CDR1 MNHEY and CDR2 SMNVEV (reference sequence). CDR3 sequence reads: CASSNPIGASNEQFF. CDR3 bases: TGTGCCAGCAGTAACCCGATAGGGGCTAGTAATGAGCAGTTCTTC.